What follows is one TCR beta chain and its context. Its antigen specificity is not known. No clone much larger than this one lies a single base away; base qualities are absent. This sample is part of a study of T cell responses to AZD1222 COVID-19 vaccine (dated by TCRdb to about 2021). For context, the study as a whole: AZD1222 recipients with second doses at about 4 weeks or about 12 weeks were pooled, because spike-specific TCR depth and breadth did not differ between schedules. Enrollment into the trials was organized by age into subgroups of 18-55, 56-69 and 70-plus years, and those subgroups contained about 160, 30 and 59 TCR-sequenced participants, respectively. A total of about 230 trial participants underwent TCR sequencing, of whom about 200 received two doses of AZD1222 and some 25 received two doses of the MenACWY control vaccine.

The CDR3 regions of human TCRbeta chains were analyzed by immunosequencing. The study's processing was this. TCRs in the repertoires were compared against a reference library of SARS-CoV-2-specific TCRs that had been generated with the MIRA antigen-specificity platform. Breadth meant the fraction of unique TCRs that were SARS-CoV-2-associated, whereas depth meant the fraction of total T cells that were SARS-CoV-2-associated. Using the MIRA data, each spike-specific TCR was mapped to the spike region that the TCR reacts to and placed in a CD4 or CD8 class. Log10-transformed breadth and depth values were compared by one-way ANOVA with Sidak's multiple comparisons tests. TCRdb retrieved this table from immuneACCESS and kept in-frame rearrangements only. Not all clones are present; in checked studies, unresolved V genes account for under half, and no reason is known for the remainder. V and J calls and clone size are given by that table; D and trimming were obtained from the DNA. The sample yields approximately 100,000 clones; approximately 86% were counted once. The ten largest account for 4.5% to 6.5% of the sample.

The sample's time point, from its label and the paper: baseline before first vaccination. Vaccinee samples were obtained from the UK trials COV001 and COV002, which included a single-blind randomized controlled phase 2/3 trial of AZD1222 (ChAdOx1 nCoV-19) in healthy adults. Trial participant PBMC samples were collected at day 0 and day 28 after the second dose for TCRbeta chain sequencing. Taken from cysteine to phenylalanine, the CDR3 has 16 residues. This entry keeps only the CDR3 DNA: 48 bases, framed from base 1. General findings and caveats noted by the study authors: Vaccine-associated CD4 TCRs spanned the whole spike protein, with dominant responses in regions 160-218 and 743-854. Nearly half of unique spike-specific TCRs reportedly recognized epitopes outside regions mutated in the B.1.351 and B.1.1.7 variants. The 56-69-year group was small, and its depth increase did not reach significance, likely because of low power. Because no day 14 peak-response samples were available, the repertoires could be characterized only after the peak T cell response. Participants were mostly white British and included more females than males, and it was suggested by the authors that clonal diversity may have been underestimated. A significant rise in spike-specific TCR breadth and depth was observed after two AZD1222 doses relative to day 0 and relative to MenACWY recipients. Conclusions about previously exposed vaccinees are limited because only 6 or 7 AZD1222 recipients were SARS-CoV-2 seropositive at baseline.

The sequence was obtained from an adult in good health. The chain is made from TRBV21-1 and TRBJ2-7; TRBD1 is the table's D call and was not checked against the DNA. TRBV21-1 is termed a pseudogene. The starting material was peripheral blood, obtained on day 0 of AZD1222 vaccination. The DNA is TGTGCCAGCAGCACCGAGGGGACAGGGGGCTCCTACGAGCAGTACTTC. Translation gives CASSTEGTGGSYEQYF.